These 31 T cell receptor beta chains came from one sample sequenced in a study of blood T cell repertoires in COVID-19. The assay was immunoSEQ multiplex PCR, and TCRdb's table has in-frame clones only and misses some. The sample shows hundreds of thousands of clones, nearly 90% of them seen only once. Sequencing input: peripheral blood. The receptors here all came from a man younger than 35 with active or convalescent COVID-19.

The chain links TRBV15 to TRBJ2-1, with TRBD2 identical over 7 bases. Germline loops: CDR1 LNHNV, CDR2 YYDKDF (reference sequence). V lost 8 bases, J lost 7 bases, and 17 bases stayed unmatched. This CDR3 contains 16 residues. The CDR3 reads CATGAGRSHSLNEQFF. The CDR3 DNA reads as TGTGCCACCGGGGCCGGGAGGTCGCATTCCTTAAATGAGCAGTTCTTC. Supplemented by reference TRBV15 and TRBJ2-1, the full variable domain reads DAMVIQNPRYQVTQFGKPVTLSCSQTLNHNVMYWYQQKSSQAPKLLFHYYDKDFNNEADTPDNFQSRRPNTSFCFLDIRSPGLGDTAMYLCATGAGRSHSLNEQFFGPGTRLTVL.

The genes are TRBV7-9 and TRBJ2-3; perhaps TRBD1 as D (7 bases). This CDR3 is 13 amino acids long. Trimming took 9 bases from V and 6 from J, leaving 16 bases between them. Germline CDR1 SEHNR, CDR2 FQNEAQ (reference sequence). The DNA for the CDR3 is TGTGCCAGTGATGACAGGGAGGTGGATACGCAGTATTTT. Its protein is CASDDREVDTQYF. Together with reference TRBV7-9 and TRBJ2-3, the CDR3 gives the full variable domain: DTGVSQNPRHKITKRGQNVTFRCDPISEHNRLYWYRQTLGQGPEFLTYFQNEAQLEKSRLLSDRFSAERPKGSFSTLEIQRTEQGDSAMYLCASDDREVDTQYFGPGTRLTVL.

The chain joins TRBV6-5 to TRBJ2-7; TRBD2 matches at 8 bases. CDR1 is MNHEY, CDR2 SVGAGI, per germline. The junction had 6 bases not matched to a gene; V was cut back by 0 bases and J by 2 bases. The CDR3 is 16 amino acids. CDR3 bases: TGTGCCAGCAGTTACTCGACGGGAGGGATACCCTACGAGCAGTACTTC. It encodes CASSYSTGGIPYEQYF.

The V gene is TRBV7-2, the J gene TRBJ1-2; 7 nucleotides align to TRBD1. The CDR3 has 14 amino acids. V was clipped by 5 bases and J by 3 bases; unmatched bases: 6. Germline V CDR1 and CDR2: SGHTA, FQGNSA. The CDR3 loop is CASSPWTGDYGYTF. The CDR3 region has the DNA TGTGCCAGCAGCCCGTGGACAGGCGACTATGGCTACACCTTC.

V is TRBV15 and J is TRBJ2-7; the D gene is possibly TRBD2 (5 bases). Germline V gene lookup returns CDR1 LNHNV and CDR2 YYDKDF (reference sequence). The CDR3 consists of 16 residues. The germline V and J ends were trimmed by 3 bases and 3 bases, with 18 bases remaining between them. In DNA, the CDR3 is TGTGCCACCAGCAGTCCCCCGGGAAATGGTAGCTACGAGCAGTACTTC. Protein: CATSSPPGNGSYEQYF.

The V gene is TRBV19, the J gene TRBJ1-1; TRBD1 might be the D (5 bases). CDR3 size: 13 residues. Trimming left V 5 bases short and J 3 bases short, with 10 bases between. Germline V gene data show CDR1 as LNHDA and CDR2 as SQIVND (reference sequence). In nucleotides, the CDR3 is TGTGCCAGTAGTGGGGCCGGGTACACTGAAGCTTTCTTT. Residues: CASSGAGYTEAFF.

The V call is TRBV28, the J call TRBJ2-1; 8 nucleotides match TRBD2. Germline assignment: CDR1 MDHEN and CDR2 SYDVKM. CDR3 size: 18 residues. V lost 6 bases to trimming and J lost 5 bases; unmatched junction nucleotides: 18. Here the CDR3 reads CASSYQGRLATVDNEQFF. CDR3 bases: TGTGCCAGCAGCTACCAAGGCCGACTAGCGACAGTTGACAATGAGCAGTTCTTC.

The chain is built from TRBV29-1 and TRBJ1-1; D remains ambiguous. The CDR3 spans 12 residues. V shed 3 bases and J shed 3 bases, with 8 bases lying between them. Germline CDR1 reads SQVTM; CDR2 reads ANQGSEA. CDR3 DNA sequence: TGCAGCGTTGATTCCGGGGACACTGAAGCTTTCTTT. This gives the protein CSVDSGDTEAFF. The variable domain in full, completed from reference TRBV29-1 and TRBJ1-1, reads SAVISQKPSRDICQRGTSLTIQCQVDSQVTMMFWYRQQPGQSLTLIATANQGSEATYESGFVIDKFPISRPNLTFSTLTVSNMSPEDSSIYLCSVDSGDTEAFFGQGTRLTVV.

This rearrangement joins TRBV28 to TRBJ2-7, with a tentative D call TRBD2 (5 bases). The V gene's germline CDR1 is MDHEN and CDR2 SYDVKM. This CDR3 comprises 15 residues. Trimming cost V 2 bases and J 4 bases, with 15 bases left between them. CDR3 in amino acids: CASSLPRGPSYEQYF. CDR3 in DNA: TGTGCCAGCAGTTTACCCCGAGGGCCTTCGTACGAGCAGTACTTC.

This chain connects TRBV7-2 to TRBJ2-3; perhaps TRBD2 as D (5 bases). The CDR3 is 16 amino acids. Germline CDR1 and CDR2: SGHTA and FQGNSA. The V and J ends lost 2 bases and 8 bases respectively, with 20 bases between them. The CDR3 coding sequence is TGTGCCAGCAGCTTATCTGCGACCGAGGTAGGAGGTACGCAGTATTTT. Protein sequence: CASSLSATEVGGTQYF.

With regard to this clone: In the same sample, other DNA sequences code for this CDR3. V and J are TRBV5-4 and TRBJ2-2; a weak D match, TRBD2 (5 bases). The CDR3 has 15 residues. Germline V gene data show CDR1 as SGHNT and CDR2 as YYREEE (reference sequence). The germline V and J ends were trimmed by 0 bases and 5 bases, with 11 bases remaining between them. The CDR3 sequence is CASSLGGSGTGELFF. DNA of the CDR3: TGTGCCAGCAGCTTGGGAGGGAGCGGTACCGGGGAGCTGTTTTTT.

V gene TRBV5-1 combines with J gene TRBJ1-1, with D possibly matching TRBD1 (6 bases). There are 13 residues in the CDR3. The V end lost 4 bases, the J end lost 6 bases, and 13 bases lay between the germline ends. CDR1 is SGHRS and CDR2 is YFSETQ in the germline V gene. CDR3: CASSQEGVPEAFF. The CDR3 DNA is TGCGCCAGCAGCCAAGAGGGGGTCCCTGAAGCTTTCTTT.

The genes are TRBV7-9 and TRBJ2-7; no clear D. Germline V CDR1 and CDR2: SEHNR, FQNEAQ (reference sequence). There are 14 residues in the CDR3. Trimming removed 1 base from V and 5 bases from J, with 12 bases in between. The CDR3 nucleotides read TGTGCCAGCAGCTTAGACCCTGTGACTGACGAGCAGTACTTC. Its protein is CASSLDPVTDEQYF.

This sequence joins TRBV30 and TRBJ2-2; D is perhaps TRBD2 (6 bases). From germline, CDR1 is GTSNPN and CDR2 SVGIG (reference sequence). This CDR3 is built from 15 residues. V was cut by 0 bases and J by 6 bases, with 14 bases left in between. The CDR3 reads CAWSVGGAIAGELFF. In nucleotides, the CDR3 is TGTGCCTGGAGTGTAGGCGGGGCTATTGCCGGGGAGCTGTTTTTT.

This sequence joins TRBV3-1 (or the pseudogene TRBV3-2) and TRBJ2-2; 9 bases fit TRBD1. This CDR3 comprises 19 residues. Germline V lookup: CDR1 LGHDT, CDR2 YNNKEL (reference sequence). The V and J ends lost 1 base and 6 bases, in that order; junction bases with no gene match: 15. CDR3 sequence (DNA): TGTGCCAGCAGCCAAGGTTACCGGGACAGGGATGTCAAAGCCGGGGAGCTGTTTTTT. Its protein product is CASSQGYRDRDVKAGELFF.

The CDR3 reads CASSPGLQTYNEQFF. Written as DNA, the CDR3 is TGTGCCAGCAGCCCGGGACTACAGACCTACAATGAGCAGTTCTTC. The rearrangement joins TRBV4-2 to TRBJ2-1, with TRBD2 matching over 7 bases. The CDR3 totals 15 residues. Germline V gene data show CDR1 as LGHNA and CDR2 as YNFKEQ. With V trimmed by 4 bases and J by 2 bases, 5 bases remained unmatched.

The chain uses TRBV27 and TRBJ2-3, with D perhaps TRBD1 (6 bases). V lost 1 base and J lost 5, with 16 bases in between. The CDR3 is 16 residues long. CDR1 is MNHEY and CDR2 is SMNVEV in the germline V gene (reference sequence). The CDR3 region is CASSLFMTGVLDTQYF. The DNA of the CDR3 is TGTGCCAGCAGTTTATTTATGACAGGTGTCCTAGATACGCAGTATTTT.

The chain links TRBV6-5 to TRBJ1-1, with D possibly TRBD1 on 5 matching bases. This CDR3 region has 14 residues. CDR1 is MNHEY, CDR2 SVGAGI, per germline. V gave up 4 bases and J gave up 0 bases, with 9 bases separating them. The CDR3 reads CASSFGAVNTEAFF. Here the CDR3 DNA reads TGTGCCAGCAGTTTTGGGGCCGTGAACACTGAAGCTTTCTTT.

This rearrangement joins TRBV7-2 to TRBJ2-5, with 9 bases that match TRBD2. In germline, CDR1 is SGHTA, CDR2 FQGNSA. V dropped 4 bases and J dropped 2; count of bases not matched to a gene: 14. This CDR3 has 18 residues. The CDR3 nucleotides read TGTGCCAGCAGCTCCCAGTGGCTAGCGGGAACGGCGCAAGAGACCCAGTACTTC. Its translation: CASSSQWLAGTAQETQYF.

A single count supports this clone. The chain couples TRBV4-1 to TRBJ2-3; 9 bases are a match to TRBD2. Germline values: CDR1 MGHRA, CDR2 YSYEKL. The CDR3 spans 15 residues. The V gene end was trimmed by 3 bases and the J gene end by 8 bases; junction bases not matched to a gene: 9. The CDR3 region is CASSQSPSGKGTQYF. The CDR3, as DNA: TGCGCCAGCAGCCAGTCCCCTAGCGGGAAGGGTACGCAGTATTTT.

The chain uses TRBV5-1 and TRBJ1-2, with TRBD1 matching 11 bases. CDR3 length: 15 residues. The germline CDR1 and CDR2 sequences are SGHRS and YFSETQ. V shed 5 bases, J shed 2 bases, and the junction held 5 bases outside the gene matches. CDR3 sequence: CASSLRTGGNYGYTF. CDR3 DNA: TGCGCCAGCAGTCTCCGGACAGGGGGCAACTATGGCTACACCTTC.

This sequence joins TRBV19 and TRBJ2-7; D is perhaps TRBD1 (6 bases). Trimming pared 7 bases from V and 6 bases from J, leaving 19 bases between. CDR1 LNHDA and CDR2 SQIVND come from the germline V gene (reference sequence). The CDR3 has 14 residues. The CDR3 DNA sequence: TGTGCCAGTACCCTGAGAGGCCGAGGGGGCGAGCAGTACTTC. Translation: CASTLRGRGGEQYF.

The rearrangement links TRBV5-1 to TRBJ2-7; D may be TRBD1 (6 bases). Germline V lookup: CDR1 SGHRS, CDR2 YFSETQ. Trimming pared 2 bases from V and 0 bases from J, leaving 15 bases between. The length of the CDR3 is 16 residues. The CDR3 DNA sequence: TGCGCCAGCAGCTTCTACCGGGACACCAGCTCCTACGAGCAGTACTTC. This sequence encodes CASSFYRDTSSYEQYF.

The rearrangement uses TRBV15 and TRBJ2-1, with D uncertain. The germline V gene encodes CDR1 LNHNV and CDR2 YYDKDF (reference sequence). Trimming removed 3 bases at V and 7 bases at J, with 16 bases between. CDR3 length: 15 amino acids. CDR3: CATSSSFSRWNEQFF. DNA for the CDR3: TGTGCCACCAGCAGTAGCTTTTCCCGTTGGAATGAGCAGTTCTTC. Together with reference TRBV15 and TRBJ2-1, the CDR3 gives the full variable domain: DAMVIQNPRYQVTQFGKPVTLSCSQTLNHNVMYWYQQKSSQAPKLLFHYYDKDFNNEADTPDNFQSRRPNTSFCFLDIRSPGLGDTAMYLCATSSSFSRWNEQFFGPGTRLTVL.

This clone came up a few times. V usage is TRBV7-6 and J usage is TRBJ2-7; the match to TRBD1 covers 7 bases. The CDR3 runs to 15 residues. CDR1 and CDR2 from the germline V gene are SGHVS and FNYEAQ. J was trimmed by 4 bases and V by 2 bases; bases with no gene match: 8. The CDR3 here is CASSLFPGQRYEQYF. The CDR3 DNA reads TGTGCCAGCAGCTTATTCCCGGGACAGAGATACGAGCAGTACTTC.

V gene TRBV24-1 combines with J gene TRBJ1-2, with TRBD1 matching over 7 bases. Germline trimming cut 3 bases from V and 4 bases from J; bases unmatched to any gene: 16. The CDR3 loop spans 18 amino acids. Germline V CDR1 and CDR2: KGHDR, SFDVKD. CDR3 residues: CATSDGTRPGTVPYGYTF. CDR3 in DNA: TGTGCCACCAGTGATGGAACCCGTCCCGGGACAGTCCCCTATGGCTACACCTTC.

This clone was counted between two and nine times. This chain joins TRBV7-3 and TRBJ2-7; unclear D gene. V was pared by 3 bases and J by 2 bases, with 11 bases between. The CDR3 is 14 residues long. Germline CDR1 and CDR2: SGHTA and FQGTGA. CDR3 sequence reads: CASSFGQATYEQYF. The DNA of the CDR3 is TGTGCCAGCAGCTTTGGCCAGGCCACCTACGAGCAGTACTTC.

The chain has TRBV6-5 and TRBJ1-1; TRBD1 is a possible D gene (5 bases). CDR3 length: 14 residues. CDR1 is MNHEY, CDR2 SVGAGI, per germline. Trimming removed 2 bases at V and 2 bases at J, with 9 bases between. For the CDR3, the DNA is TGTGCCAGCAGTTACGGAGACAGTAACACTGAAGCTTTCTTT. It is translated as CASSYGDSNTEAFF.

The chain is built from TRBV5-1 and TRBJ1-1; 8 positions agree with TRBD1. There are 13 residues in the CDR3. The germline CDR1 and CDR2 sequences are SGHRS and YFSETQ. Germline trimming cut 8 bases from V and 3 bases from J; bases unmatched to any gene: 6. CDR3 in amino acids: CASSQGEHTEAFF. The CDR3 nucleotides read TGCGCCAGTTCACAGGGGGAACACACTGAAGCTTTCTTT.

V usage is TRBV24-1 and J usage is TRBJ2-1; TRBD1 agrees at 7 bases. Per germline, CDR1 KGHDR and CDR2 SFDVKD. This CDR3 has 16 amino acids. V trimming: 5 bases; J trimming: 3 bases; junction bases outside the gene matches: 9. The CDR3 DNA reads TGTGCCACCAGTGGGGTCCGGCAGGGGGACTACAATGAGCAGTTCTTC. It translates to CATSGVRQGDYNEQFF.

The gene calls are TRBV9 and TRBJ2-1, with D perhaps matching TRBD2 (6 bases). The CDR3 consists of 15 residues. Looked up from germline, CDR1 is SGDLS and CDR2 is YYNGEE. The ends were cut back, 3 bases at V and 2 bases at J, with 12 bases in the middle. The CDR3 region has the DNA TGTGCCAGCAGCGAAACGGGGGATCCCTACAATGAGCAGTTCTTC. This encodes CASSETGDPYNEQFF.